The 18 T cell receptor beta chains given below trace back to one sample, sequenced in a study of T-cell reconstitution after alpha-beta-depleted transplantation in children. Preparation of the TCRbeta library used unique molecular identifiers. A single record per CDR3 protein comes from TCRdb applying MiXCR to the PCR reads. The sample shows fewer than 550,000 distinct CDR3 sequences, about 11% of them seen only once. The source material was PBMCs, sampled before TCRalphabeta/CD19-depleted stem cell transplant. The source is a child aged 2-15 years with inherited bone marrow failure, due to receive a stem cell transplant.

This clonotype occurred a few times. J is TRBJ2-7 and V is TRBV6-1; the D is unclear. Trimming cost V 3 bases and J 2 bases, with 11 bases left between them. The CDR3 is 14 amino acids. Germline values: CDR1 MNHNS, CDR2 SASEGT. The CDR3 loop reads CASSDPGKTYEQYF. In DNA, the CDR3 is TGTGCCAGCAGTGACCCCGGAAAGACCTACGAGCAGTACTTC.

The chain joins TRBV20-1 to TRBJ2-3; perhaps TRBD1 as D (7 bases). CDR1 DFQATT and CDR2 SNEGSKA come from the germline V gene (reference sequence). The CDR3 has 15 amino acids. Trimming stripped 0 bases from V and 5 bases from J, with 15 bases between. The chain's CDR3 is CSARDSGTAGDTQYF. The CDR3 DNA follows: TGCAGTGCTAGAGATTCCGGGACAGCGGGAGATACGCAGTATTTT.

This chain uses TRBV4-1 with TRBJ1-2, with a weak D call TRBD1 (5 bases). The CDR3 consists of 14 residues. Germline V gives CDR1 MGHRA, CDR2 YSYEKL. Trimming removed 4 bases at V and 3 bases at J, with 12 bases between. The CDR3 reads CASSPGPLDYGYTF. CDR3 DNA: TGCGCCAGCAGCCCGGGACCGCTCGACTATGGCTACACCTTC.

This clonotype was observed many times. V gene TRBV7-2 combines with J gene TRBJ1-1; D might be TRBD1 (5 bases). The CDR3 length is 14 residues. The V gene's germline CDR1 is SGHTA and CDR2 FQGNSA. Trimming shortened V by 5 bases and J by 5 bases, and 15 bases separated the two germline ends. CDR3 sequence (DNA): TGTGCCAGCAGCCCGGGTCCTACAGGAACTGAAGCTTTCTTT. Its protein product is CASSPGPTGTEAFF.

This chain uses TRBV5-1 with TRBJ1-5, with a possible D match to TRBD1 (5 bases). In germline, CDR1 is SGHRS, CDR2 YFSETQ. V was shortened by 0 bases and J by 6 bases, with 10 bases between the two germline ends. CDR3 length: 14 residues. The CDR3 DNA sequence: TGCGCCAGCAGCTTGGGACAGAACGGTCAGCCCCAGCATTTT. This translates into CASSLGQNGQPQHF.

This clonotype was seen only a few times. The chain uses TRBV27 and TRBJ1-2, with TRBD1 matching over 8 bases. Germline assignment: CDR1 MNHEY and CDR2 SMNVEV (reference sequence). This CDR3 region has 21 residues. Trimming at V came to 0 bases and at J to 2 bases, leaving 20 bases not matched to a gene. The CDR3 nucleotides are TGTGCCAGCAGTTTATCAGGATACGGTTTGGCCGAGGGACAGGAGAACTATGGCTACACCTTC. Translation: CASSLSGYGLAEGQENYGYTF.

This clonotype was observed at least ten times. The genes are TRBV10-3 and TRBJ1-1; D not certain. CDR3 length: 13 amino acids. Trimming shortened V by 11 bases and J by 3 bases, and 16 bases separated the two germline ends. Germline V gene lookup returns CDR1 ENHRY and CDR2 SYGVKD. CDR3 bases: TGTGCCTCCCAAAGGGTCACAGACACTGAAGCTTTCTTT. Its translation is CASQRVTDTEAFF.

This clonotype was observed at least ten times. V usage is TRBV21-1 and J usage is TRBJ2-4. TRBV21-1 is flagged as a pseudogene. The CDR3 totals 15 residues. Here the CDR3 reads CASRPEVVTKNIQYF. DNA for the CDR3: TGTGCCAGCAGACCAGAGGTGGTTACCAAAAACATTCAGTACTTC.

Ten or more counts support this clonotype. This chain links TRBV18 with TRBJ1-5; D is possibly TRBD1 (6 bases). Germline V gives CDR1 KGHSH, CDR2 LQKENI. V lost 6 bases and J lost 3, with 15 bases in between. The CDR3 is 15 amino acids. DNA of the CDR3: TGTGCCAGCTCGCAGATCACAGGGTCCAATCAGCCCCAGCATTTT. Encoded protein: CASSQITGSNQPQHF.

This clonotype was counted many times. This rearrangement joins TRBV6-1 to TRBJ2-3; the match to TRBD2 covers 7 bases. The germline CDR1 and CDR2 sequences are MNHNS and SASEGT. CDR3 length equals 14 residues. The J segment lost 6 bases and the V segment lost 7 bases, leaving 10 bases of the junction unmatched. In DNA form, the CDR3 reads TGTGCCAGCAAACCGGGCGGGGGATGGGATACGCAGTATTTT. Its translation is CASKPGGGWDTQYF.

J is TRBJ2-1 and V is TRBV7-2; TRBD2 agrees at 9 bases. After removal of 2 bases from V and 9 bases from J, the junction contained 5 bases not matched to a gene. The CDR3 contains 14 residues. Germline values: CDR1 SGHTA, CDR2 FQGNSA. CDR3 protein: CASSLRTSVGEQFF. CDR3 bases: TGTGCCAGCAGCTTAAGGACTAGCGTAGGTGAGCAGTTCTTC.

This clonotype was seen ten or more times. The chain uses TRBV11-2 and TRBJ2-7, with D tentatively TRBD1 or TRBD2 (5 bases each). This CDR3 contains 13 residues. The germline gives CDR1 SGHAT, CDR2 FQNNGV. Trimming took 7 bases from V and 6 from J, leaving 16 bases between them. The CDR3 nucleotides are TGTGCCAGCACCCTACGGGGCCGAGGCGAGCAGTACTTC. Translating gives CASTLRGRGEQYF.

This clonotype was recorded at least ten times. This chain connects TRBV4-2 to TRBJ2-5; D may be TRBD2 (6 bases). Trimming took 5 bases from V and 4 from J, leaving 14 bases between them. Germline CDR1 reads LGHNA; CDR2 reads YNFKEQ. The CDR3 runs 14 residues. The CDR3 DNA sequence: TGTGCCAGCAGCTTGCCGGGAGAGTCAGAGACCCAGTACTTC. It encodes CASSLPGESETQYF.

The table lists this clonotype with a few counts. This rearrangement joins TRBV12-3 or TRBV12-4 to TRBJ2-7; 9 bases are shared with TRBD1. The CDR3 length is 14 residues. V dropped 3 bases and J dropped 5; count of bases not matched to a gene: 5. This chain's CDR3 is CASSLGTGSHEQYF. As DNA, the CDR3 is TGTGCCAGCAGTTTGGGGACAGGGAGCCACGAGCAGTACTTC.

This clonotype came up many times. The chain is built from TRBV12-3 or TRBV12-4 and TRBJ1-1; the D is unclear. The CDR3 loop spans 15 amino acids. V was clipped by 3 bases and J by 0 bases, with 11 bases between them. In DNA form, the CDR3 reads TGTGCCAGCAGTTTCCTCCACACCATGAACACTGAAGCTTTCTTT. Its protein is CASSFLHTMNTEAFF.

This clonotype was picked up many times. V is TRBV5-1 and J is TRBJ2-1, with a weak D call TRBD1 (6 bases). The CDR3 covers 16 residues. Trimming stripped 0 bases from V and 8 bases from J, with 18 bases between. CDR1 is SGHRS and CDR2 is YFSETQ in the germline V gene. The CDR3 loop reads CASSLVGSTGFHEQFF. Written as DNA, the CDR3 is TGCGCCAGCAGCTTGGTAGGTTCGACAGGTTTCCATGAGCAGTTCTTC.

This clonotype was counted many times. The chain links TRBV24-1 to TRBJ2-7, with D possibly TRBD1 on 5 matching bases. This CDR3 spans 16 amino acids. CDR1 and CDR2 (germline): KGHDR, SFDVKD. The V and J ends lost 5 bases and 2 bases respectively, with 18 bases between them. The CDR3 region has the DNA TGTGCCACCAGTGCTGGACAAGGCCCCAATACCTACGAGCAGTACTTC. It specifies CATSAGQGPNTYEQYF.

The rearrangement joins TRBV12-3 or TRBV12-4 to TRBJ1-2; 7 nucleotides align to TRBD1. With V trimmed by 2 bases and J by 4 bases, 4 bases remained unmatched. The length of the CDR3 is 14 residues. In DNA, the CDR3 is TGTGCCAGCAGTTTACAGGGGGGTAGCTATGGCTACACCTTC. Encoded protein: CASSLQGGSYGYTF.